Presented here are 24 T cell receptor beta chains from one specimen sequenced in a study of blood T cell repertoires in COVID-19. Measured with immunoSEQ multiplex PCR; TCRdb has only the in-frame clones, and not every one. The sample has more than 85,000 clones; roughly four fifths are singletons. The sequenced sample consisted of peripheral blood. Receptors originate from a man aged 55-75 years with acute or convalescent COVID-19.

The chain is built from TRBV11-2 and TRBJ1-2; unclear D gene. The CDR3 has 15 residues. CDR1 is SGHAT and CDR2 is FQNNGV in the germline V gene. Trimming removed 1 base at V and 0 bases at J, with 9 bases between. The DNA for the CDR3 is TGTGCCAGCAGCTTAGGATCTAATCCTAACTATGGCTACACCTTC. This translates into CASSLGSNPNYGYTF.

V usage is TRBV28 and J usage is TRBJ2-1; 9 bases agree with TRBD2. This CDR3 comprises 16 residues. V trimming: 8 bases; J trimming: 4 bases; junction bases outside the gene matches: 12. Germline V gene data show CDR1 as MDHEN and CDR2 as SYDVKM. CDR3 sequence: CASSLTTSGAYNEQFF. The CDR3 DNA sequence: TGTGCCAGCTCTTTAACGACTAGCGGCGCTTACAATGAGCAGTTCTTC.

This clone was detected only a few times. The V and J genes are TRBV7-8 and TRBJ1-6, with a tentative D call TRBD1 (5 bases). CDR3 length: 14 residues. Germline V gene data show CDR1 as SGHVS and CDR2 as FQNEAQ. V was cut by 1 base and J by 5 bases, with 6 bases left in between. This CDR3 is CASSLGQNNSPLHF. The CDR3 region has the DNA TGTGCCAGCAGCTTAGGACAGAATAATTCACCCCTCCACTTT.

This sequence joins TRBV30 and TRBJ2-7; 7 bases map to TRBD2. The CDR3 is made up of 12 amino acids. Germline assignment: CDR1 GTSNPN and CDR2 SVGIG (reference sequence). Trimming at V came to 2 bases and at J to 3 bases, leaving 1 base not matched to a gene. The CDR3 DNA follows: TGTGCCTGGAGTAAGCGGGGCTACGAGCAGTACGTC. Protein product: CAWSKRGYEQYV.

V usage is TRBV5-5 and J usage is TRBJ1-5, with TRBD1 identical over 8 bases. The CDR3 is made up of 15 amino acids. Germline V gives CDR1 SGHKS, CDR2 YYEKEE (reference sequence). V lost 4 bases and J lost 6; bases outside the gene matches: 9. CDR3 loop: CASSDGTGSRQPQHF. CDR3 DNA: TGTGCCAGCAGCGACGGGACAGGCTCTCGTCAGCCCCAGCATTTT.

This clone was seen just once. The chain combines TRBV27 with TRBJ1-1; D remains ambiguous. Germline V lookup: CDR1 MNHEY, CDR2 SMNVEV (reference sequence). Trimming shortened V by 10 bases and J by 1 base, and 13 bases separated the two germline ends. CDR3 size: 13 residues. The CDR3 DNA is TGTGCCACATCTGGGCAGGCGAACACTGAAGCTTTCTTT. Residues: CATSGQANTEAFF.

J is TRBJ2-7 and V is TRBV6-5, with D perhaps matching TRBD2 (6 bases). The CDR3 contains 16 residues. CDR1 is MNHEY and CDR2 is SVGAGI in the germline V gene. V was shortened by 1 base and J by 3 bases, with 16 bases between the two germline ends. The CDR3 bases are TGTGCCAGCAGTTACTGCGTGCGGGGTATTATCTACGAGCAGTACGTC. It encodes CASSYCVRGIIYEQYV.

CDR3 region: CASSFDRSTDTQYF. The DNA of the CDR3 is TGTGCCAGCAGCTTCGACAGGTCCACAGATACGCAGTATTTT. The chain has TRBV7-2 and TRBJ2-3, with D perhaps matching TRBD1 (6 bases). The ends were cut back, 3 bases at V and 2 bases at J, with 9 bases in the middle. There are 14 residues in the CDR3. In germline, CDR1 is SGHTA, CDR2 FQGNSA.

The V call is TRBV7-2, the J call TRBJ1-5; TRBD1 is a possible D gene (6 bases). Trimming took 5 bases from V and 4 from J, leaving 9 bases between them. CDR3 length: 13 residues. Germline V lookup: CDR1 SGHTA, CDR2 FQGNSA. The CDR3 loop reads CASSLDRNQPQHF. The CDR3 coding sequence is TGTGCCAGCAGCCTTGACAGGAATCAGCCCCAGCATTTT.

The rearrangement links TRBV5-1 to TRBJ1-1; a weak D match, TRBD1 (6 bases). V shed 0 bases and J shed 7 bases, with 10 bases lying between them. CDR3 length: 13 amino acids. CDR1 and CDR2 (germline): SGHRS, YFSETQ. The CDR3 is CASSLGQGNEAFF. Here the CDR3 DNA reads TGCGCCAGCAGCTTGGGTCAGGGGAATGAAGCTTTCTTT. The entire variable domain, with the rest obtained from reference TRBV5-1 and TRBJ1-1, is as follows: KAGVTQTPRYLIKTRGQQVTLSCSPISGHRSVSWYQQTPGQGLQFLFEYFSETQRNKGNFPGRFSGRQFSNSRSEMNVSTLELGDSALYLCASSLGQGNEAFFGQGTRLTVV.

The chain joins TRBV11-2 to TRBJ2-2; the match to TRBD2 covers 10 bases. CDR3 length equals 14 residues. The J segment lost 7 bases and the V segment lost 4 bases, leaving 3 bases of the junction unmatched. Germline loops: CDR1 SGHAT, CDR2 FQNNGV. CDR3 sequence: CASSSIAGGGELFF. The CDR3 DNA reads as TGTGCCAGCAGCTCTATAGCGGGAGGCGGGGAGCTGTTTTTT.

This clone is medium-sized (0.01 to 0.1%) within its sample. This chain uses TRBV25-1 with TRBJ2-3; 7 positions match TRBD2. There are 14 residues in the CDR3. V shed 2 bases, J shed 4 bases, and the junction held 3 bases outside the gene matches. The germline CDR1 and CDR2 sequences are MGHDK and SYGVNS. The CDR3 is CASSETGGSDTQYF. CDR3 nucleotide sequence: TGTGCCAGCAGTGAAACGGGAGGTTCAGATACGCAGTATTTT.

The chain uses TRBV5-6 and TRBJ1-1; D is ambiguous. Per germline, CDR1 SGHDT and CDR2 YYEEEE. This CDR3 is built from 16 residues. V lost 4 bases to trimming and J lost 5 bases, with 21 bases between them. The CDR3 reads CASSLRALPPATEAFF. Here the CDR3 DNA reads TGTGCCAGCAGCCTGCGGGCGCTTCCCCCAGCAACTGAAGCTTTCTTT.

This chain uses TRBV7-7 with TRBJ2-1; the match to TRBD2 covers 8 bases. This CDR3 spans 14 amino acids. V trimming: 4 bases; J trimming: 6 bases; junction bases outside the gene matches: 5. Per germline, CDR1 SSHAT and CDR2 FNYEAQ (reference sequence). The CDR3 nucleotides are TGTGCCAGCAGCTCCGGGGGGGCTGGCAATGAGCAGTTCTTC. It codes for CASSSGGAGNEQFF. Filled out from reference TRBV7-7 and TRBJ2-1, the complete variable domain reads GAGVSQSPRYKVTKRGQDVTLRCDPISSHATLYWYQQALGQGPEFLTYFNYEAQPDKSGLPSDRFSAERPEGSISTLTIQRTEQRDSAMYRCASSSGGAGNEQFFGPGTRLTVL.

This clone showed up just once. The rearrangement links TRBV5-1 to TRBJ2-3; D might be TRBD1 (5 bases). Trimming cost V 0 bases and J 4 bases, with 9 bases left between them. CDR1 and CDR2 (germline): SGHRS, YFSETQ. The CDR3 length is 14 residues. The CDR3 loop reads CASSLAQGSDTQYF. The CDR3 DNA is TGCGCCAGCAGCTTGGCCCAGGGATCAGATACGCAGTATTTT.

The rearrangement uses TRBV9 and TRBJ1-2; tentatively, D is TRBD1 (6 bases). Germline V CDR1 and CDR2: SGDLS, YYNGEE. The CDR3 spans 14 residues. Trimming shortened V by 0 bases and J by 4 bases, and 10 bases separated the two germline ends. The CDR3 sequence: CASSVAQGSYGYTF. The CDR3 nucleotides read TGTGCCAGCAGCGTAGCTCAGGGGTCCTATGGCTACACCTTC.

The V gene is TRBV7-9, the J gene TRBJ1-2; D perhaps matches TRBD1 (6 bases). CDR3 size: 15 residues. V was shortened by 4 bases and J by 6 bases, with 18 bases between the two germline ends. Germline loops: CDR1 SEHNR, CDR2 FQNEAQ (reference sequence). The CDR3 reads CASSSDRPLINGYTF. The CDR3 coding sequence is TGTGCCAGCAGCTCCGACAGGCCTTTAATCAATGGCTACACCTTC.

The chain uses TRBV6-5 and TRBJ2-5, with a weak D call TRBD2 (5 bases). Trimming stripped 2 bases from V and 5 bases from J, with 15 bases between. Germline V gene sequence: CDR1 MNHEY, CDR2 SVGAGI. The CDR3 has 15 amino acids. CDR3 in amino acids: CASSYGGPPDETQYF. The DNA for the CDR3 is TGTGCCAGCAGTTACGGAGGCCCTCCCGATGAGACCCAGTACTTC.

The chain combines TRBV19 with TRBJ2-5, with TRBD1 identical over 7 bases. Germline CDR1 and CDR2: LNHDA and SQIVND (reference sequence). V lost 10 bases and J lost 1; bases outside the gene matches: 12. This CDR3 comprises 15 residues. The CDR3 here is CATRRTGTAQETQYF. CDR3 nucleotide sequence: TGTGCCACCCGCAGGACTGGGACAGCCCAAGAGACCCAGTACTTC. Based on the CDR3 plus reference TRBV19 and TRBJ2-5, the full variable domain is DGGITQSPKYLFRKEGQNVTLSCEQNLNHDAMYWYRQDPGQGLRLIYYSQIVNDFQKGDIAEGYSVSREKKESFPLTVTSAQKNPTAFYLCATRRTGTAQETQYFGPGTRLLVL.

For the CDR3, the DNA is TGTGCCACCAGTGCCGCAGAATATAGCAATCAGCCCCAGCATTTT. Its translation is CATSAAEYSNQPQHF. The chain links TRBV24-1 to TRBJ1-5; unclear D gene. V shed 5 bases and J shed 0 bases, with 10 bases lying between them. CDR1 and CDR2 from the germline V gene are KGHDR and SFDVKD. The CDR3 sequence is 15 residues long.

The J gene is TRBJ2-1, the V gene TRBV28; D is uncertain. V lost 3 bases and J 4 bases, leaving 10 bases between the germline ends. This CDR3 spans 14 amino acids. Germline V CDR1 and CDR2: MDHEN, SYDVKM. CDR3 region: CASSFVGSYNEQFF. CDR3 coding DNA: TGTGCCAGCAGTTTTGTCGGGTCGTACAATGAGCAGTTCTTC.

The rearrangement links TRBV7-2 to TRBJ1-6; a possible D gene is TRBD1 (5 bases). CDR1 and CDR2 from the germline V gene are SGHTA and FQGNSA. This CDR3 contains 15 residues. V was cut by 6 bases and J by 6 bases, with 15 bases left in between. The CDR3 is CASRGGDGANSPLHF. The CDR3 DNA reads TGTGCCAGCAGGGGGGGGGACGGAGCTAATTCACCCCTCCACTTT.

This clone was observed a few times. This chain uses TRBV14 with TRBJ2-2; 10 nucleotides match TRBD1. V lost 11 bases, J lost 0 bases, and 12 bases stayed unmatched. The germline V gene has CDR1 SGHDN and CDR2 FVKESK. This CDR3 comprises 17 residues. This chain's CDR3 is CAVSGTGATSNTGELFF. The CDR3 nucleotides are TGTGCCGTATCCGGGACAGGGGCTACCTCGAACACCGGGGAGCTGTTTTTT.

The rearrangement uses TRBV6-1 and TRBJ2-2; 9 nucleotides agree with TRBD2. V lost 4 bases, J lost 7 bases, and 10 bases stayed unmatched. Germline V lookup: CDR1 MNHNS, CDR2 SASEGT. The CDR3 is made up of 16 amino acids. CDR3: CASSGIAGAPGGELFF. The CDR3 region has the DNA TGTGCCAGCAGTGGAATAGCGGGGGCTCCAGGCGGGGAGCTGTTTTTT.